Listed below are T cell receptor beta chains from one sample, sequenced in a study of T cells after yellow fever vaccination. TCRdb recomputed calls from the 5' RACE reads with MiXCR, one row per CDR3 protein. Of some 300,000 distinct CDR3 sequences in the sample, 8.7% are singletons; the top ten hold approximately 3.5%. The specimen comprised CD4+ T cells sorted from PBMCs, sampled 5 days after the yellow fever booster vaccination. These receptors were taken from a man younger than 30 who received the YFV17D yellow fever vaccine. Each CDR3 is given with its conserved first and last residue. D genes are given only for firm matches. Not every row has a clone size; where given, it reads once, few, many or a size class.

few | TRBJ2-5 | TRBD2 | TRBV5-1 | TGCGCCAGCAGCGACGGAGTACTAGCGCAAGCCCTTAAGACCCAGTACTTC | CASSDGVLAQALKTQYF
few | TRBJ2-7 | TRBD2 | TRBV10-3 | TGTGCCATCAGCGGACTAGCGGGGAACTACGAGCAGTACTTC | CAISGLAGNYEQYF
. | TRBJ2-7 | . | TRBV18 | TGTGCCAGCTCACTGGATACAGGGACCTACGAGCAGTACTTC | CASSLDTGTYEQYF
. | TRBJ2-5 | . | TRBV20-1 | TGCAGTGCTAGAGTACCTAGCGTCCAAGAGACCCAGTACTTC | CSARVPSVQETQYF
few | TRBJ1-4 | TRBD1 | TRBV6-5 | TGTGCCAGCAGTTACCGAGGGACAGTGGGTAATGAAAAACTGTTTTTT | CASSYRGTVGNEKLFF
many | TRBJ1-6 | . | TRBV7-2 | TGTGCCAGCAGCTTATCGGGGGGGGCCTATAATTCACCCCTCCACTTT | CASSLSGGAYNSPLHF
. | TRBJ1-4 | . | TRBV4-3 | TGCGCCAGCAGCCAAGACCGGGGGCCCGAGAAGGAAAAACTGTTTTTT | CASSQDRGPEKEKLFF
few | TRBJ2-5 | TRBD2 | TRBV7-2 | TGTGCCAGCAGCTTCCTAGCGGGGGGGCAGACCCAGTACTTC | CASSFLAGGQTQYF
few | TRBJ2-7 | TRBD1 | TRBV20-1 | TGCAGTGCCAGACAGGGACGGGGATCCTACGAGCAGTACTTC | CSARQGRGSYEQYF
. | TRBJ2-4 | TRBD1 | TRBV18 | TGTGCCAGCTCACCGCCGGGACAGGGTGCCAAAAACATTCAGTACTTC | CASSPPGQGAKNIQYF
few | TRBJ1-1 | . | TRBV7-2 | . | CASILGMNTEAFF
few | TRBJ1-1 | . | TRBV7-2 | TGTGCCAGCAGACGAAGTTCTGAAGCTTTCTTT | CASRRSSEAFF
. | TRBJ2-5 | . | TRBV20-1 | TGCAGTGCTCGGTTTGGCCAAGAGACCCAGTACTTC | CSARFGQETQYF
few | TRBJ1-5 | . | TRBV20-1 | TGCAGTGCTGGCTTGTTACAGGAGAATCAGCCCCAGCATTTT | CSAGLLQENQPQHF
. | TRBJ2-2 | . | TRBV7-2 | TGTGCCAGCAGCCGTACGGTCTCCGGGGAGCTGTTTTTT | CASSRTVSGELFF
. | TRBJ1-5 | . | TRBV2 | TGTGCCAGCAGTGAACGGACAGACAATCAGCCCCAGCATTTT | CASSERTDNQPQHF
few | TRBJ1-1 | . | TRBV29-1 | TGCAGCGTTGACTACGCGGACACTGAAGCTTTCTTT | CSVDYADTEAFF
. | TRBJ1-5 | TRBD1 | TRBV20-1 | TGCAGTGCTGCCCGGGACAGGGCCTTACAGCCCCAGCATTTT | CSAARDRALQPQHF
. | TRBJ2-7 | . | TRBV10-3 | TGTGCCATCAGGCCAGAATCGGGGACATCGACCTACGAGCAGTACTTC | CAIRPESGTSTYEQYF
. | TRBJ2-1 | . | TRBV5-1 | TGCGCCAGCAGCTTGGTCGGGGGCGCCTACAATGAGCAGTTCTTC | CASSLVGGAYNEQFF
many | TRBJ2-7 | . | TRBV20-1 | TGCAGTGTTGCCGGGATCCGCTACGAGCAGTACTTC | CSVAGIRYEQYF
few | TRBJ1-5 | . | TRBV4-3 | TGCGCCAGCAGCCAAGATCGGGACGGCAATCAGCCCCAGCATTTT | CASSQDRDGNQPQHF
few | TRBJ2-3 | . | TRBV6-6 | TGTGCCAGCACTTCCGGGACTAGCACAGATACGCAGTATTTT | CASTSGTSTDTQYF
. | TRBJ2-3 | . | TRBV10-3 | TGTGCCATCAGCACGGGGAGCTTTGATACGCAGTATTTT | CAISTGSFDTQYF
. | TRBJ2-6 | TRBD1 | TRBV5-1 | TGCGCCAGCACCTCTTCCGGGACAGGGGCCTCTGGGGCCAACGTCCTGACTTTC | CASTSSGTGASGANVLTF
few | TRBJ2-1 | . | TRBV5-1 | TGCGCCAGCAGTAAAGAGGGCCTCAGTGGTGGATCCCACAATGAGCAGTTCTTC | CASSKEGLSGGSHNEQFF
many | TRBJ2-3 | . | TRBV20-1 | TGCAGTGCCCAGAGGGTTAGCACAGATACGCAGTATTTT | CSAQRVSTDTQYF
few | TRBJ2-3 | . | TRBV5-6 | TGTGCCAGCAGCCCGGACCCAAATCGAGCAGATACGCAGTATTTT | CASSPDPNRADTQYF
few | TRBJ2-1 | . | TRBV23-1 | TGCGCTAGGGCAGGACGCTACAATGAGCAGTTCTTC | CARAGRYNEQFF
many | TRBJ2-1 | . | TRBV5-1 | TGCGCCAGCAGGCAGGGGCCAACCCTTGATGAGCAGTTCTTC | CASRQGPTLDEQFF
few | TRBJ2-1 | TRBD1 | TRBV20-1 | TGCAGTGCGAGGGGACAGGGATTGAGGAATGAGCAGTTCTTC | CSARGQGLRNEQFF
. | TRBJ1-5 | . | TRBV30 | TGTGCCTGGAGTGTACACGGTGGCTCGGAGCCCCAGCATTTT | CAWSVHGGSEPQHF